Below, 21 T cell receptor beta chains from the same sample are listed, as sequenced in a study of T-cell memory formation after mild COVID-19. TCRdb re-analysed the 5' RACE reads in MiXCR, keeping a single row per CDR3 protein. The sample consists of approximately 210,000 distinct CDR3 sequences, around 18% of them appearing once. Sequenced sample: PBMCs or a T cell subset sorted from them (not recorded which). The source is an adult woman who had mild COVID-19 (a few samples of this study predate the infection). Cell type and time point are not known.

The table lists this clonotype with a few counts. This chain connects TRBV30 to TRBJ2-2; D call uncertain. This CDR3 contains 14 residues. Trimming cost V 0 bases and J 6 bases, with 11 bases left between them. Germline CDR1 is GTSNPN and CDR2 is SVGIG (reference sequence). The CDR3 nucleotides are TGTGCCTGGAGTGTACGTTGGGGATCCGGGGAGCTGTTTTTT. It encodes CAWSVRWGSGELFF.

A few counts support this clonotype. V and J are TRBV7-2 and TRBJ2-5; D unresolved. V lost 5 bases and J lost 5, with 18 bases in between. Germline V gives CDR1 SGHTA, CDR2 FQGNSA. CDR3 length: 15 amino acids. In DNA form, the CDR3 reads TGTGCCAGCAGCCACGTCCGTTACCCTGGGGAGACCCAGTACTTC. Protein product: CASSHVRYPGETQYF.

CDR3 loop: CASSLRPEQETQYF. The CDR3 region has the DNA TGTGCCAGCAGTTTAAGGCCTGAACAAGAGACCCAGTACTTC. The V call is TRBV12-3 or TRBV12-4, the J call TRBJ2-5; no reliable D call. The CDR3 totals 14 residues. Deletions cut 2 bases from V and 2 bases from J, with 9 bases between.

This clonotype came up a few times. This sequence joins TRBV12-3 or TRBV12-4 and TRBJ1-4, with TRBD1 matching over 7 bases. The CDR3 extends over 15 amino acids. J was trimmed by 7 bases and V by 6 bases; bases with no gene match: 11. CDR3: CASSEQGSMSEKLFF. In nucleotides, the CDR3 is TGTGCCAGCAGCGAACAGGGGAGCATGAGTGAAAAACTGTTTTTT.

J is TRBJ2-3 and V is TRBV7-7; 7 nucleotides agree with TRBD1. Trimming removed 1 base from V and 3 bases from J; junction bases left unmatched: 7. The CDR3 is 16 amino acids. CDR1 is SSHAT and CDR2 is FNYEAQ in the germline V gene (reference sequence). The CDR3 loop is CASSLVSGGRTDTQYF. CDR3 coding DNA: TGTGCCAGCAGCTTAGTCTCAGGGGGTAGAACAGATACGCAGTATTTT.

The chain joins TRBV10-3 to TRBJ2-7; the D gene could be TRBD1 or TRBD2 (5 bases each). Germline-derived CDR1 and CDR2 are ENHRY and SYGVKD. There are 12 residues in the CDR3. Trimming shortened V by 6 bases and J by 4 bases, and 10 bases separated the two germline ends. In DNA form, the CDR3 reads TGTGCCATCAGGGGGACGGAATACGAGCAGTACTTC. Amino acid sequence: CAIRGTEYEQYF.

The rearrangement links TRBV9 to TRBJ2-1; 14 nucleotides line up with TRBD2. Germline values: CDR1 SGDLS, CDR2 YYNGEE. Trimming removed 4 bases from V and 9 bases from J; junction bases left unmatched: 12. This CDR3 spans 17 amino acids. CDR3 nucleotides: TGTGCCAGCAGCTTTGGCCCTGGGACTAGCGGGAGTGGTGAGCAGTTCTTC. Its protein is CASSFGPGTSGSGEQFF.

The V call is TRBV29-1, the J call TRBJ1-1; D remains ambiguous. The CDR3 sequence is 13 residues long. CDR1 and CDR2 from the germline V gene are SQVTM and ANQGSEA. V gave up 8 bases and J gave up 2 bases, with 15 bases separating them. The CDR3 sequence: CSSPSPSNTEAFF. The CDR3 coding sequence is TGCAGCTCCCCGTCCCCGAGCAACACTGAAGCTTTCTTT.

This clonotype was counted only a few times. The chain links TRBV24-1 to TRBJ1-5, with 7 positions matching TRBD1. CDR1 and CDR2 from the germline V gene are KGHDR and SFDVKD. Losses at the gene ends were 4 bases for V and 6 bases for J; bases not matched to a gene: 5. This CDR3 has 14 residues. The CDR3 is CATSEEAGGQPQHF. The DNA for the CDR3 is TGTGCCACCAGTGAGGAGGCAGGGGGTCAGCCCCAGCATTTT.

The chain employs TRBV7-9 and TRBJ2-3; TRBD1 is a possible D gene (7 bases). Germline loops: CDR1 SEHNR, CDR2 FQNEAQ (reference sequence). The CDR3 loop spans 15 amino acids. The ends were cut back, 5 bases at V and 3 bases at J, with 15 bases in the middle. DNA of the CDR3: TGTGCCAGCAGCGCCCAGGGGGGTGTTACAGATACGCAGTATTTT. Translated, it gives CASSAQGGVTDTQYF.

This rearrangement joins TRBV7-6 to TRBJ2-1; D may match TRBD1 or TRBD2 (5 bases each). The CDR3 length is 16 residues. Germline loops: CDR1 SGHVS, CDR2 FNYEAQ. The V gene lost 4 bases and the J gene lost 5 bases, with 18 bases spanning the gap. The CDR3 sequence is CASSSGRVLGNNEQFF. Here the CDR3 DNA reads TGTGCCAGCAGCTCGGGGCGTGTGTTAGGTAACAATGAGCAGTTCTTC.

The rearrangement joins TRBV7-9 to TRBJ1-1, with TRBD1 matching 8 bases. Germline assignment: CDR1 SEHNR and CDR2 FQNEAQ (reference sequence). J lost 7 bases, V lost 3 bases, and 7 bases had no gene match. CDR3 length: 14 amino acids. The CDR3 spells CASSFSGGGDEAFF. CDR3 nucleotide sequence: TGTGCCAGCAGCTTTTCAGGGGGCGGGGATGAAGCTTTCTTT.

This clonotype turned up a few times. The chain recombines TRBV6-5 with TRBJ2-5, with 12 bases lining up with TRBD2. Germline trimming cut 2 bases from V and 5 bases from J; bases unmatched to any gene: 6. Germline V lookup: CDR1 MNHEY, CDR2 SVGAGI. The length of the CDR3 is 16 residues. CDR3 region: CASSYGLAGGWETQYF. The CDR3 coding sequence is TGTGCCAGCAGTTACGGCCTAGCGGGGGGGTGGGAGACCCAGTACTTC.

In DNA form, the CDR3 reads TGTGCCAGCAGTAAACAGGCCCGGGGCTACGTTGGCTACACCTTC. Translation: CASSKQARGYVGYTF. The rearrangement uses TRBV6-6 and TRBJ1-2, with a possible D match to TRBD1 (5 bases). Between the trimmed V and J ends, which lost 5 bases and 7 bases, there was a span of 20 bases. The CDR3 extends over 15 amino acids. Germline V gene data show CDR1 as MNHNY and CDR2 as SVGAGI (reference sequence).

This clonotype came up many times. The V gene is TRBV4-3, the J gene TRBJ2-1; 11 bases agree with TRBD2. CDR1 is LGHNA and CDR2 is YSLEER in the germline V gene. V lost 0 bases to trimming and J lost 6 bases; unmatched junction nucleotides: 7. The CDR3 has 17 amino acids. This chain's CDR3 is CASSQDLTSGSTNEQFF. The CDR3 DNA follows: TGCGCCAGCAGCCAAGACCTTACTAGCGGGAGTACCAATGAGCAGTTCTTC.

The chain carries TRBV7-9 and TRBJ2-1, with 7 bases aligning to TRBD2. The CDR3 consists of 12 residues. Germline V gene lookup returns CDR1 SEHNR and CDR2 FQNEAQ (reference sequence). V trimming: 8 bases; J trimming: 9 bases; junction bases outside the gene matches: 7. CDR3 protein: CASPASGGEQFF. The CDR3 DNA reads TGTGCCAGCCCAGCTTCGGGGGGTGAGCAGTTCTTC. Full variable domain (rest looked up from reference TRBV7-9 and TRBJ2-1): DTGVSQNPRHKITKRGQNVTFRCDPISEHNRLYWYRQTLGQGPEFLTYFQNEAQLEKSRLLSDRFSAERPKGSFSTLEIQRTEQGDSAMYLCASPASGGEQFFGPGTRLTVL.

This clonotype has at least ten counts. The gene calls are TRBV7-6 and TRBJ2-1, with 8 bases identical to TRBD2. The germline V gene has CDR1 SGHVS and CDR2 FNYEAQ. J gave up 9 bases and V 6 bases, and 13 bases lay outside the gene matches. The CDR3 is 15 residues long. The CDR3 here is CASSPMGLDLGEQFF. The CDR3 coding sequence is TGTGCCAGCAGTCCCATGGGACTAGATCTCGGTGAGCAGTTCTTC.

This clonotype came up many times. V usage is TRBV12-3 or TRBV12-4 and J usage is TRBJ2-7; possible D gene TRBD1, 5 bases. V lost 3 bases and J lost 3, with 12 bases in between. CDR3 length equals 14 residues. CDR3 DNA: TGTGCCAGCAGTTTGGCAGGGCCGAGCTACGAGCAGTACTTC. This gives the protein CASSLAGPSYEQYF.

This clonotype was seen a handful of times. The chain links TRBV20-1 to TRBJ1-5, with TRBD1 identical over 10 bases. The CDR3 covers 16 residues. Per germline, CDR1 DFQATT and CDR2 SNEGSKA (reference sequence). J gave up 0 bases and V 6 bases, and 8 bases lay outside the gene matches. The CDR3 loop reads CSAGQGVVSSNQPQHF. CDR3 DNA sequence: TGCAGTGCCGGACAGGGGGTTGTGAGTAGCAATCAGCCCCAGCATTTT.

This clonotype has only a few counts. This chain links TRBV20-1 with TRBJ2-5; tentative D call: TRBD2 (6 bases). Germline CDR1 and CDR2: DFQATT and SNEGSKA (reference sequence). The CDR3 is made up of 13 amino acids. V lost 3 bases and J 5 bases, leaving 13 bases between the germline ends. The CDR3, as DNA: TGCAGTGCTAGGGCCGGGGAGGTGGAGACCCAGTACTTC. It translates to CSARAGEVETQYF.

The chain is built from TRBV15 and TRBJ2-5, with 11 bases matching TRBD2. CDR3 size: 17 residues. Germline CDR1 is LNHNV and CDR2 is YYDKDF (reference sequence). V lost 1 base, J lost 0 bases, and 4 bases stayed unmatched. This chain's CDR3 is CATSRVRLAGNQETQYF. As DNA, the CDR3 is TGTGCCACCAGCAGAGTTAGACTAGCGGGGAACCAAGAGACCCAGTACTTC.